This TCR beta chain emerged from a study of STAT5B mutations in CD4+ large granular lymphocyte leukemia (dated by TCRdb to the early 2020s). Regarding the research as a whole: Among healthy controls, the CDR3 'QG' motif was associated with a particular HLA allele. TCRbeta repertoires of CD4+ T-cell large granular lymphocyte leukemia patients were compared with those of healthy blood donors. Flow cytometry on FACSCanto II or FACSVerse confirmed that purified fractions exceeded 95% purity among lymphocytes. Points the paper makes about the study in general: Data were not HLA-matched; higher clonality in CD4+ versus CD8+ T-LGLL could reflect the relatively small sample size. Greater clonality appeared to be present in CD4-sorted patient repertoires than in healthy CD4+ repertoires, and the difference was retained after the putative leukemic clones were removed. The main leukemic clonotypes were found to be private to each patient, although around 24% of the main leukemic clonotypes were detected at low frequency in the non-leukemic repertoires of other patients. Enrichment of TRBV06-family usage was observed among the top patient clones (8/27) relative to healthy controls (2/35).

V is reduced by 0 bases and J by 3 bases, leaving a spacing of 10 bases between them. The CDR3 spans 14 residues, from the cysteine through the phenylalanine. CDR3 DNA is the only sequence kept; it has 42 bases, read in frame from the first base. From a lookup of the germline V gene, CDR1 and CDR2 are SGHRS and YFSETQ. Buffy coats from 35 to 45 blood donors, supplied by the Finnish Red Cross blood service, were used as healthy controls. All TCR-sequenced material derived from peripheral blood: patient blood samples and healthy donor buffy coats. Peripheral blood mononuclear cells were isolated by Ficoll-Hypaque gradient centrifugation. For the healthy controls, CD4+ cells were obtained from buffy coats by magnetic purification. Genomic DNA was extracted using the Gentra Puregene Cell and Tissue kit, and a Qubit 2.0 fluorometer was used to quantify it. On this clone itself: The target of this receptor is not known. Base qualities are not recorded, but no much larger clone differs from it by a single base.

The immunoSEQ assay at survey resolution was used to sequence TCRbeta rearrangements from genomic DNA. In the original analysis: In the TCR sequencing data, the lowest productive clonotype frequency that could be detected was 2.59 x 10-5. Only productive TCRbeta rearrangements, meaning sequences that were complete and in-frame, were kept for the analyses. Sample clonality was computed as Simpson clonality in the immunoSEQ Analyzer version 3.0. Clones were grouped by frequency into very rare, small, medium, large (1-20%) or hyperexpanded (>20%) categories. OLGA 1.2.3 estimated generation probabilities, VDJtools produced V-gene circos plots, VDJdb was queried for specificities, and GLIPH identified CDR3 motifs. TCRdb took this table from immuneACCESS and kept in-frame rearrangements with V and J called. Such tables lack part of the clones; where checked against another copy, unresolved V genes explain under half of the gap, and the rest is unexplained. V, J and clone size reflect that table, while D and trimming were determined from the DNA. The sample table holds 25,000 to 35,000 clones, of which around four fifths were seen once. The top ten clonotypes cover 0.29% of the sample.

Recombination connected TRBV5-1 to TRBJ2-7, and the D gene may be TRBD2, 6 bases matching. The receptor was derived from a human donor in good health. The sample consisted of CD4+ T cells from blood buffy coats. Here is the DNA: TGCGCCAGCAGCTTGGCCAAGGGACTCTACGAGCAGTACTTC. The encoded protein is CASSLAKGLYEQYF.